Listed here are 31 T cell receptor beta chains from one sample, sequenced in a study of blood T cell repertoires in COVID-19. Measured with immunoSEQ multiplex PCR; TCRdb has only the in-frame clones, and not every one. The profile shows 130,000 to 150,000 clones, 80% of them singletons. The sequencing sample was made of peripheral blood. These receptors came from a woman aged 50 to 60 with acute or convalescent COVID-19.

The chain's CDR3 is CASRGQLDYEQYF. Written as DNA, the CDR3 is TGTGCCAGCAGAGGACAGCTAGACTACGAGCAGTACTTC. The chain joins TRBV27 to TRBJ2-7; D perhaps matches TRBD1 (6 bases). The CDR3 runs 13 residues. The V end was cut by 6 bases, the J end by 3 bases, with 12 bases between. Per the germline V gene, CDR1 is MNHEY and CDR2 is SMNVEV (reference sequence).

The table lists this clone with a count of one. V gene TRBV6-5 combines with J gene TRBJ1-1; 8 nucleotides match TRBD1. The germline V gene has CDR1 MNHEY and CDR2 SVGAGI. The V gene end was trimmed by 5 bases and the J gene end by 1 base; junction bases not matched to a gene: 6. The CDR3 length is 15 residues. The CDR3 protein is CASSHRTGTNTEAFF. The CDR3 coding sequence is TGTGCCAGCAGTCACAGGACAGGGACGAACACTGAAGCTTTCTTT.

V is TRBV5-4 and J is TRBJ2-7; weak D call: TRBD2 (6 bases). The length of the CDR3 is 13 residues. Germline V gene lookup returns CDR1 SGHNT and CDR2 YYREEE (reference sequence). The V and J ends lost 7 bases and 2 bases respectively, with 13 bases between them. CDR3 amino acids: CASGVRGAYEQYF. The CDR3 DNA reads as TGTGCCAGCGGAGTACGCGGGGCCTACGAGCAGTACTTC. The variable domain in full, with the rest retrieved from reference TRBV5-4 and TRBJ2-7, is ETGVTQSPTHLIKTRGQQVTLRCSSQSGHNTVSWYQQALGQGPQFIFQYYREEENGRGNFPPRFSGLQFPNYSSELNVNALELDDSALYLCASGVRGAYEQYFGPGTRLTVT.

The chain recombines TRBV4-3 with TRBJ1-5, with a weak D call TRBD1 (5 bases). CDR1 and CDR2 from the germline V gene are LGHNA and YSLEER. The CDR3 is 16 residues long. V shed 0 bases and J shed 1 base, with 10 bases lying between them. CDR3 nucleotide sequence: TGCGCCAGCAGCCAAGATCTGGGGGGGAGCAATCAGCCCCAGCATTTT. Amino acid sequence: CASSQDLGGSNQPQHF.

The rearrangement uses TRBV6-5 and TRBJ1-1; D unclear. Germline assignment: CDR1 MNHEY and CDR2 SVGAGI. The germline V and J ends were trimmed by 7 bases and 0 bases, with 9 bases remaining between them. The CDR3 has 13 residues. The CDR3 loop reads CASKENMNTEAFF. In DNA form, the CDR3 reads TGTGCCAGCAAGGAGAACATGAACACTGAAGCTTTCTTT.

This chain links TRBV7-2 with TRBJ2-7; no firm D call. Between the trimmed V and J ends, which lost 4 bases and 1 base, there was a span of 8 bases. The CDR3 has 13 residues. Germline CDR1 reads SGHTA; CDR2 reads FQGNSA. DNA of the CDR3: TGTGCCAGCAGCTCAGGTGATTCCTACGAGCAGTACTTC. This encodes CASSSGDSYEQYF.

The V call is TRBV19, the J call TRBJ1-2; the D is unclear. Germline CDR1 and CDR2: LNHDA and SQIVND (reference sequence). Trimming shortened V by 4 bases and J by 7 bases, and 13 bases separated the two germline ends. CDR3 length equals 13 residues. In nucleotides, the CDR3 is TGTGCCAGTAGTAATCTCGGGGTCTCTGGCTACACCTTC. Translating it yields CASSNLGVSGYTF.

The rearrangement uses TRBV7-3 and TRBJ1-2; 11 bases line up with TRBD1. Trimming cost V 4 bases and J 3 bases; bases outside gene matches: 1. Germline CDR1 and CDR2: SGHTA and FQGTGA. This CDR3 spans 14 amino acids. The CDR3: CASSSGQGDYGYTF. In DNA, the CDR3 is TGTGCCAGCAGCTCGGGACAGGGGGACTATGGCTACACCTTC.

The V and J genes are TRBV9 and TRBJ2-7; the match to TRBD1 covers 9 bases. The J segment lost 5 bases and the V segment lost 3 bases, leaving 12 bases of the junction unmatched. Germline V gives CDR1 SGDLS, CDR2 YYNGEE. This CDR3 has 16 amino acids. Here the CDR3 reads CASSAAPGQGSNEQYF. DNA for the CDR3: TGTGCCAGCAGCGCCGCTCCGGGACAGGGTTCTAACGAGCAGTACTTC.

This clone was seen a handful of times. The chain combines TRBV27 with TRBJ1-2; D not certain. The V and J ends lost 3 bases and 2 bases respectively, with 10 bases between them. The CDR3 contains 14 residues. CDR1 is MNHEY and CDR2 is SMNVEV in the germline V gene (reference sequence). CDR3 in DNA: TGTGCCAGCAGTTTTTCCGGAGGGAACTATGGCTACACCTTC. Translation: CASSFSGGNYGYTF.

The chain uses TRBV6-2 or TRBV6-3 and TRBJ1-1; D is uncertain. The germline V gene encodes CDR1 MNHEY and CDR2 SVGEGT. Trimming removed 2 bases at V and 4 bases at J, with 8 bases between. This CDR3 has 13 amino acids. CDR3 in amino acids: CASSYLPGTEAFF. The CDR3, as DNA: TGTGCCAGCAGTTACCTCCCCGGCACTGAAGCTTTCTTT.

V and J are TRBV11-3 and TRBJ2-6; D uncertain. Trimming took off 5 bases at V and 3 bases at J, with 8 bases between the two ends. The CDR3 is 14 amino acids. Germline CDR1 SGHNT, CDR2 YENEEA. CDR3 DNA: TGTGCCAGCAGCCTACGCCTTGGGGCCAACGTCCTGACTTTC. Its translation is CASSLRLGANVLTF.

This chain uses TRBV5-8 with TRBJ1-5; no definite D call. V lost 2 bases to trimming and J lost 0 bases, with 9 bases between them. Germline lookup yields CDR1 SGHTS and CDR2 YDEGEE. The CDR3 has 15 amino acids. The CDR3 DNA reads TGTGCCAGCAGCTTAGGAGTCAATAGCAATCAGCCCCAGCATTTT. It encodes CASSLGVNSNQPQHF.

There are a few counts of this clone. V and J are TRBV12-3 or TRBV12-4 and TRBJ1-2; D is ambiguous. The CDR3 has 13 residues. The V end was cut by 7 bases, the J end by 1 base, with 10 bases between. CDR3 loop: CASTLSVNYGYTF. The CDR3 DNA is TGTGCCAGCACCTTATCGGTTAACTATGGCTACACCTTC.

The J gene is TRBJ1-1, the V gene TRBV7-8, with D possibly matching TRBD1 (5 bases). V lost 5 bases and J lost 0, with 13 bases in between. The CDR3 covers 15 residues. CDR1 is SGHVS and CDR2 is FQNEAQ in the germline V gene. The CDR3 reads CASSRPGLMNTEAFF. CDR3 nucleotide sequence: TGTGCCAGCAGCCGTCCGGGACTGATGAACACTGAAGCTTTCTTT.

The chain links TRBV7-3 to TRBJ2-3; maybe TRBD2 (6 bases). This CDR3 region has 15 residues. V was cut by 5 bases and J by 2 bases, with 14 bases left in between. Germline V lookup: CDR1 SGHTA, CDR2 FQGTGA. CDR3 sequence reads: CASSARLGVTDTQYF. CDR3 DNA: TGTGCCAGCAGCGCCCGACTAGGGGTCACAGATACGCAGTATTTT.

The rearrangement uses TRBV5-1 and TRBJ2-7; D gene uncertain. This CDR3 contains 13 residues. CDR1 is SGHRS, CDR2 YFSETQ, per germline. Trimming left V 0 bases short and J 3 bases short, with 7 bases between. CDR3 nucleotides: TGCGCCAGCAGCTTGGTTTCCAACTACGAGCAGTACTTC. Translating gives CASSLVSNYEQYF.

This chain joins TRBV7-2 and TRBJ2-7; 12 bases align to TRBD2. Unmatched junction bases numbered 10, after V lost 5 bases and J lost 5 bases. Germline V lookup: CDR1 SGHTA, CDR2 FQGNSA. The CDR3 length is 16 residues. As DNA, the CDR3 is TGTGCCAGCAGCCTCCAGGCTAGCGGGGGGGCCCACGAGCAGTACTTC. This sequence encodes CASSLQASGGAHEQYF.

In its sample, this clone was seen a few times. The rearrangement uses TRBV11-2 and TRBJ2-3, with D hard to call. The CDR3 totals 14 residues. Germline assignment: CDR1 SGHAT and CDR2 FQNNGV. V dropped 1 base and J dropped 1 base, with 6 bases sitting between them. The CDR3 region is CASSLGSGTDTQYF. DNA of the CDR3: TGTGCCAGCAGCTTAGGTTCCGGCACAGATACGCAGTATTTT. The variable domain in full, with the rest retrieved from reference TRBV11-2 and TRBJ2-3, is EAGVAQSPRYKIIEKRQSVAFWCNPISGHATLYWYQQILGQGPKLLIQFQNNGVVDDSQLPKDRFSAERLKGVDSTLKIQPAKLEDSAVYLCASSLGSGTDTQYFGPGTRLTVL.

This clone has only a few counts. CDR3 DNA sequence: TGTGCCAGCAGCTTGGATAGCTCATACAATGAGCAGTTCTTC. It translates to CASSLDSSYNEQFF. The chain employs TRBV5-6 and TRBJ2-1, with unresolved D. V lost 0 bases to trimming and J lost 4 bases, with 8 bases between them. The CDR3 is made up of 14 amino acids. CDR1 and CDR2 (germline): SGHDT, YYEEEE.

The V call is TRBV4-1, the J call TRBJ2-1; D is perhaps TRBD1 (6 bases). Germline V gene lookup returns CDR1 MGHRA and CDR2 YSYEKL. The CDR3 covers 14 residues. The ends were cut back, 1 base at V and 5 bases at J, with 9 bases in the middle. For the CDR3, the DNA is TGCGCCAGCAGCCAAGGGACAGCCGACAATGAGCAGTTCTTC. Its translation: CASSQGTADNEQFF.

The chain carries TRBV19 and TRBJ1-4, with 7 positions matching TRBD1. Germline V gene sequence: CDR1 LNHDA, CDR2 SQIVND (reference sequence). The J segment lost 7 bases and the V segment lost 6 bases, leaving 8 bases of the junction unmatched. This CDR3 comprises 14 residues. CDR3 loop: CASRTGQETEKLFF. The CDR3 nucleotides are TGTGCCAGTAGGACAGGGCAGGAGACTGAAAAACTGTTTTTT.

The chain uses TRBV28 and TRBJ2-2; D is uncertain. Trimming removed 6 bases from V and 3 bases from J, with 11 bases in between. This CDR3 spans 14 amino acids. CDR1 and CDR2 from the germline V gene are MDHEN and SYDVKM. CDR3 sequence (DNA): TGTGCCAGCAGCCGGTTCGGAGACACCGGGGAGCTGTTTTTT. This translates into CASSRFGDTGELFF.

V and J are TRBV11-1 and TRBJ2-1; the match to TRBD2 covers 8 bases. In germline, CDR1 is SGHAT, CDR2 FQDESV (reference sequence). This CDR3 is built from 14 residues. The V gene end was trimmed by 5 bases and the J gene end by 10 bases; junction bases not matched to a gene: 10. The CDR3 nucleotides are TGTGCCAGCAGCCCACCAGCGGGGGCCAAGGAGCAGTTCTTC. This sequence encodes CASSPPAGAKEQFF.

V is TRBV10-3 and J is TRBJ2-1; D is perhaps TRBD1 (5 bases). The CDR3 is made up of 16 amino acids. V lost 0 bases to trimming and J lost 2 bases, with 11 bases between them. CDR1 and CDR2 from the germline V gene are ENHRY and SYGVKD. This CDR3 is CAISESTAIPYNEQFF. The CDR3 region has the DNA TGTGCCATCAGTGAGTCGACAGCAATTCCCTACAATGAGCAGTTCTTC.

This chain's CDR3 is CASSLGGGGTNNQPQHF. Here the CDR3 DNA reads TGTGCCAGCAGCTTAGGGGGCGGGGGCACTAACAATCAGCCCCAGCATTTT. J is TRBJ1-5 and V is TRBV7-8; tentatively, D is TRBD1 (6 bases). V was shortened by 1 base and J by 3 bases, with 16 bases between the two germline ends. This CDR3 region has 17 residues. From germline, CDR1 is SGHVS and CDR2 FQNEAQ.

This clone was counted a single time. This chain joins TRBV9 and TRBJ1-5; D possibly corresponds to TRBD1 (6 bases). V was shortened by 3 bases and J by 5 bases, with 12 bases between the two germline ends. The CDR3 covers 14 residues. CDR1 and CDR2 from the germline V gene are SGDLS and YYNGEE. The CDR3 coding sequence is TGTGCCAGCAGCGGAAGACAGGAGGATCAGCCCCAGCATTTT. Translating gives CASSGRQEDQPQHF.

The V call is TRBV5-3, the J call TRBJ1-3; D is uncertain. TRBV5-3 is given ORF status, its function remaining uncertain. The ends were cut back, 4 bases at V and 2 bases at J, with 16 bases in the middle. This CDR3 region has 16 residues. This chain's CDR3 is CARSGESDEAGNTIYF. The DNA of the CDR3 is TGTGCCAGAAGCGGGGAGTCGGACGAGGCTGGAAACACCATATATTTT.

This chain uses TRBV28 with TRBJ1-1, with unresolved D. V gave up 2 bases and J gave up 6 bases, with 13 bases separating them. Germline CDR1 MDHEN, CDR2 SYDVKM. CDR3 length: 14 residues. CDR3 amino acids: CASSLGQLTSEAFF. DNA for the CDR3: TGTGCCAGCAGTTTAGGGCAGCTTACCTCTGAAGCTTTCTTT.

This chain uses TRBV7-8 with TRBJ2-5; D perhaps matches TRBD2 (5 bases). Deletions cut 5 bases from V and 2 bases from J, with 18 bases between. Germline V gene sequence: CDR1 SGHVS, CDR2 FQNEAQ. The CDR3 sequence is 16 residues long. The CDR3 DNA is TGTGCCAGCAGCCCAGGTGAGGGCCGCGCTCAAGAGACCCAGTACTTC. Translating it yields CASSPGEGRAQETQYF.

The J gene is TRBJ1-1, the V gene TRBV6-6; 8 nucleotides align to TRBD1. After removal of 0 bases from V and 5 bases from J, the junction contained 8 bases not matched to a gene. The CDR3 contains 16 residues. CDR1 and CDR2 from the germline V gene are MNHNY and SVGAGI (reference sequence). The CDR3 DNA sequence: TGTGCCAGCAGTTACTCGAGCGGACAGGGAGGAACTGAAGCTTTCTTT. As protein: CASSYSSGQGGTEAFF.